Each of the 7 T cell receptor beta chains below was sequenced from the same sample in a study of blood T cells in healthy people across ages. Sample-barcoded 5' priming and a J-beta primer mix drove a second PCR of roughly 6 to 12 cycles. TCRdb independently ran MiXCR on the 5' RACE reads; one entry per CDR3 protein. The data hold 1,800,000 or so distinct CDR3 sequences, with roughly two fifths observed a single time. The sequencing input was blood. The receptors come from a human donor in good health.

The V call is TRBV7-2, the J call TRBJ2-1, with 7 positions matching TRBD2. This CDR3 comprises 11 residues. CDR1 and CDR2 (germline): SGHTA, FQGNSA. V was clipped by 11 bases and J by 7 bases; unmatched bases: 5. Here the CDR3 DNA reads TGTGCCGGGGGGGTTGGGAATGAGCAGTTCTTC. This translates into CAGGVGNEQFF.

The gene calls are TRBV12-3 or TRBV12-4 and TRBJ2-1; D gene uncertain. V was pared by 6 bases and J by 7 bases, with 10 bases between. The CDR3 has 12 residues. Here the CDR3 reads CASSPILNEQFF. DNA of the CDR3: TGTGCCAGCAGCCCGATATTAAATGAGCAGTTCTTC.

The V gene is TRBV28, the J gene TRBJ2-1; 9 nucleotides line up with TRBD1. Germline V gene sequence: CDR1 MDHEN, CDR2 SYDVKM. The CDR3 is made up of 16 amino acids. V lost 3 bases and J lost 9; bases outside the gene matches: 12. CDR3 in DNA: TGTGCCAGCAGTTTCCCCAGACAGGGGGGTTTCGGTGAGCAGTTCTTC. Amino acids: CASSFPRQGGFGEQFF.

This clonotype was recorded a few times. This rearrangement joins TRBV6-1 to TRBJ2-4; a weak D match, TRBD2 (5 bases). The germline gives CDR1 MNHNS, CDR2 SASEGT. The CDR3 sequence is 13 residues long. Deletions cut 6 bases from V and 5 bases from J, with 11 bases between. The DNA for the CDR3 is TGTGCCAGCAGCTGGGTGGGAGAAAACATTCAGTACTTC. Translated, it gives CASSWVGENIQYF.

The chain combines TRBV5-1 with TRBJ2-5; 12 nucleotides align to TRBD2. Per germline, CDR1 SGHRS and CDR2 YFSETQ. V was clipped by 0 bases and J by 11 bases; unmatched bases: 14. The CDR3 is 17 residues long. The CDR3 DNA reads as TGCGCCAGCAGCTTGGGACTAGCGGGGGCCTTGGCGGGCGGGCAGTACTTC. Residues: CASSLGLAGALAGGQYF.

There are a few counts of this clonotype. The chain combines TRBV2 with TRBJ1-5; 7 bases align to TRBD1. The V gene end was trimmed by 6 bases and the J gene end by 6 bases; junction bases not matched to a gene: 5. The CDR3 is 13 residues long. Germline loops: CDR1 SNHLY, CDR2 FYNNEI. The chain's CDR3 is CASRQGTSQPQHF. The CDR3, as DNA: TGTGCCAGCAGACAGGGGACGAGTCAGCCCCAGCATTTT.

V is TRBV7-2 and J is TRBJ2-4; tentative D call: TRBD2 (5 bases). The CDR3 is made up of 13 amino acids. Trimming took off 5 bases at V and 13 bases at J, with 18 bases between the two ends. CDR1 and CDR2 from the germline V gene are SGHTA and FQGNSA. The CDR3 DNA reads as TGTGCCAGCAGCCGACCACCGGGAAGTGAGCAGTACTTC. Encoded protein: CASSRPPGSEQYF.